The present entry profiles one T cell receptor beta chain with its context. Antigen specificity is unknown. This entry belongs to a study of cytomegalovirus exposure and HLA in healthy donors. The CDR3 length is 14 residues. Germline assignment: CDR1 WSHSY and CDR2 SAAADI. Trimming took off 7 bases at V and 2 bases at J, with 11 bases between the two ends. TCRdb's copy holds only in-frame clones and misses some; the assay was immunoSEQ multiplex PCR. Of just under 75,000 clones detected, 85% to 95% appear once; the ten largest clones hold 3% to 3.5%. Overall study results and limits: Published work reported that the classifier diagnosed cytomegalovirus status with high specificity and sensitivity.

This sequence was found in a woman aged 18 to 35 in good health and CMV-seropositive. The gene calls are TRBV10-2 and TRBJ2-2, with D possibly matching TRBD2 (6 bases). The sequenced sample was PBMCs. Written as DNA, the CDR3 is TGCGCCAGCAATCGGAGGGGAAACACCGGGGAGCTGTTTTTT. Translation: CASNRRGNTGELFF.